These 19 T cell receptor beta chains originate from one sample sequenced in a study of human T cells and chemical hapten exposure. One entry per CDR3 protein results from TCRdb running MiXCR on the RACE reads. The profile covers some 110,000 distinct CDR3 sequences, with 9.5% to 13% appearing a single time and around 1.4% taken by the ten largest. The time point denotes: patch test 1, 2 weeks after DPC sensitization. The treatment is: therapeutic diphenylcyclopropenone sensitization with weekly scalp DPC. The source was whole blood, collected in connection with sensitization to the hapten diphenylcyclopropenone (DPC). Receptors were obtained from a woman aged 45-65 years with alopecia areata. Some clones in this sample may be carry-over from other donors' samples.

This sequence joins TRBV4-2 and TRBJ2-7; 9 bases match TRBD1. The CDR3 runs 15 residues. The V segment lost 0 bases and the J segment 1 base; nucleotides outside the gene matches: 1. Germline V gene lookup returns CDR1 LGHNA and CDR2 YNFKEQ. CDR3 loop: CASSQDGQGSYEQYF. CDR3 nucleotides: TGTGCCAGCAGCCAAGACGGACAGGGGTCCTACGAGCAGTACTTC.

This clonotype occurred once. The chain employs TRBV3-1 and TRBJ1-6, with D unclear. Germline V gives CDR1 LGHDT, CDR2 YNNKEL (reference sequence). Trimming shortened V by 4 bases and J by 5 bases, and 18 bases separated the two germline ends. The CDR3 extends over 17 amino acids. CDR3 sequence (DNA): TGTGCCAGCAGCCTCTCGAGCCTCTCGCCTCATAATTCACCCCTCCACTTT. Its translation: CASSLSSLSPHNSPLHF.

V gene TRBV5-8 combines with J gene TRBJ2-7, with D possibly matching TRBD2 (6 bases). V was trimmed by 6 bases and J by 3 bases, leaving 13 bases between them. The CDR3 extends over 13 amino acids. In germline, CDR1 is SGHTS, CDR2 YDEGEE. This chain's CDR3 is CASKQRAYYEQYF. CDR3 DNA sequence: TGTGCCAGCAAACAGCGGGCTTACTACGAGCAGTACTTC.

This clonotype was found many times. The rearrangement links TRBV9 to TRBJ1-1; TRBD1 is a possible D gene (5 bases). The germline CDR1 and CDR2 sequences are SGDLS and YYNGEE. CDR3 length: 14 amino acids. The ends were cut back, 4 bases at V and 5 bases at J, with 15 bases in the middle. The CDR3 bases are TGTGCCAGCAGCCTAGGGGAAAAGGGGACTGAAGCTTTCTTT. Its translation is CASSLGEKGTEAFF.

Only one count was recorded for this clonotype. Possible read error: a much larger clone is one base away. The chain uses TRBV28 and TRBJ2-1, with TRBD1 matching over 9 bases. CDR1 and CDR2 from the germline V gene are MDHEN and SYDVKM. V was pared by 2 bases and J by 5 bases, with 7 bases of the junction left unmatched. The CDR3 consists of 16 residues. CDR3 sequence (DNA): TGTGCCAGCAGTTTAGGGACAGGGATGAACCACAATGAGCAGTTCTTC. This codes for CASSLGTGMNHNEQFF. The full variable domain, in which reference TRBV28 and TRBJ2-1 provide the parts outside the CDR3, is DVKVTQSSRYLVKRTGEKVFLECVQDMDHENMFWYRQDPGLGLRLIYFSYDVKMKEKGDIPEGYSVSREKKERFSLILESASTNQTSMYLCASSLGTGMNHNEQFFGPGTRLTVL.

V gene TRBV6-2 or TRBV6-3 combines with J gene TRBJ2-6, with a weak D call TRBD1 (6 bases). V was trimmed by 7 bases and J by 0 bases, leaving 19 bases between them. The germline CDR1 and CDR2 sequences are MNHEY and SVGEGT. The CDR3 sequence is 18 residues long. CDR3 residues: CASNNPGAQGSGANVLTF. CDR3 sequence (DNA): TGTGCCAGCAACAATCCCGGGGCACAGGGCTCTGGGGCCAACGTCCTGACTTTC.

This clonotype was seen at least ten times. CDR3 protein: CASSQVEGLNTEAFF. The CDR3 region has the DNA TGTGCCAGCAGCCAAGTAGAGGGCCTGAACACTGAAGCTTTCTTT. The V and J genes are TRBV14 and TRBJ1-1; D unresolved. CDR1 and CDR2 (germline): SGHDN, FVKESK. There are 15 residues in the CDR3. Trimming removed 1 base from V and 0 bases from J, with 9 bases in between. Based on the CDR3 plus reference TRBV14 and TRBJ1-1, the full variable domain is EAGVTQFPSHSVIEKGQTVTLRCDPISGHDNLYWYRRVMGKEIKFLLHFVKESKQDESGMPNNRFLAERTGGTYSTLKVQPAELEDSGVYFCASSQVEGLNTEAFFGQGTRLTVV.

The V gene is TRBV5-6, the J gene TRBJ2-2; 7 positions match TRBD2. The V gene's germline CDR1 is SGHDT and CDR2 YYEEEE. The CDR3 extends over 16 amino acids. V shed 0 bases and J 3 bases; nucleotides not matched to a gene: 5. The CDR3, as DNA: TGTGCCAGCAGCTTGGAGTGGGAGGGGTACACCGGGGAGCTGTTTTTT. It codes for CASSLEWEGYTGELFF.

The chain uses TRBV28 and TRBJ1-5; D uncertain. Germline assignment: CDR1 MDHEN and CDR2 SYDVKM. V lost 3 bases to trimming and J lost 7 bases, with 13 bases between them. This CDR3 has 14 residues. CDR3 loop: CASSLGGREQPQHF. CDR3 DNA: TGTGCCAGCAGTTTGGGAGGCCGGGAGCAGCCCCAGCATTTT.

V is TRBV5-1 and J is TRBJ2-6, with D uncertain. The length of the CDR3 is 16 residues. Trimming cost V 4 bases and J 0 bases, with 11 bases left between them. Germline-derived CDR1 and CDR2 are SGHRS and YFSETQ. The CDR3 reads CASSLSRSSGANVLTF. CDR3 coding DNA: TGCGCCAGCAGCCTAAGTCGTAGCTCTGGGGCCAACGTCCTGACTTTC.

In its sample, this clonotype was seen a few times. This chain joins TRBV20-1 and TRBJ1-1, with 8 bases aligning to TRBD1. CDR1 DFQATT and CDR2 SNEGSKA come from the germline V gene (reference sequence). The V and J ends lost 7 bases and 7 bases, in that order; junction bases with no gene match: 14. The CDR3 sequence is 14 residues long. CDR3 DNA: TGCAGTGTCCCGATGGGACCAGGGGGCAATGAAGCTTTCTTT. The encoded protein is CSVPMGPGGNEAFF.

At least ten counts were recorded for this clonotype. The genes are TRBV4-3 and TRBJ2-2; D not resolved. The V end lost 5 bases, the J end lost 0 bases, and 13 bases lay between the germline ends. Germline V gene data show CDR1 as LGHNA and CDR2 as YSLEER. CDR3 length: 16 amino acids. CDR3 coding DNA: TGCGCCAGCAGCGCGCGCCCATCTGCGAACACCGGGGAGCTGTTTTTT. Translating gives CASSARPSANTGELFF.

The CDR3 DNA is TGCAGCGTTGGACAGGGCCCGGAGACCCAGTACTTC. Translating it yields CSVGQGPETQYF. The chain uses TRBV29-1 and TRBJ2-5; TRBD1 aligns across 7 bases. CDR1 SQVTM and CDR2 ANQGSEA come from the germline V gene. The CDR3 is 12 amino acids. V shed 4 bases and J 5 bases; nucleotides not matched to a gene: 4.

This clonotype has a handful of counts. The chain combines TRBV28 with TRBJ2-7; tentatively, D is TRBD1 (6 bases). Germline values: CDR1 MDHEN, CDR2 SYDVKM. The CDR3 spans 14 residues. The V end was cut by 3 bases, the J end by 3 bases, with 12 bases between. CDR3 in amino acids: CASSLAQGNYEQYF. The CDR3 nucleotides read TGTGCCAGCAGTTTGGCACAGGGCAACTACGAGCAGTACTTC.

In this sample, this clonotype turned up many times. The V gene is TRBV15, the J gene TRBJ1-4; D unclear. Germline values: CDR1 LNHNV, CDR2 YYDKDF (reference sequence). V dropped 1 base and J dropped 7 bases, with 10 bases sitting between them. This CDR3 has 14 amino acids. The CDR3: CATSRAAASEKLFF. CDR3 in DNA: TGTGCCACCAGCAGAGCTGCGGCGTCTGAAAAACTGTTTTTT. The full variable domain, rest sourced from reference TRBV15 and TRBJ1-4, is DAMVIQNPRYQVTQFGKPVTLSCSQTLNHNVMYWYQQKSSQAPKLLFHYYDKDFNNEADTPDNFQSRRPNTSFCFLDIRSPGLGDTAMYLCATSRAAASEKLFFGSGTQLSVL.

The genes are TRBV20-1 and TRBJ2-1, with D perhaps TRBD1 (5 bases). The V gene's germline CDR1 is DFQATT and CDR2 SNEGSKA (reference sequence). Trimming took off 2 bases at V and 6 bases at J, with 14 bases between the two ends. CDR3 size: 14 residues. CDR3 DNA sequence: TGCAGTGCTAGACCGTACCGACAGTTCAATGAGCAGTTCTTC. It translates to CSARPYRQFNEQFF.

This clonotype occurred many times. This sequence joins TRBV11-2 and TRBJ2-2, with D perhaps matching TRBD1 (6 bases). V was cut by 6 bases and J by 4 bases, with 15 bases left in between. The V gene's germline CDR1 is SGHAT and CDR2 FQNNGV. This CDR3 is 15 amino acids long. CDR3 in DNA: TGTGCCAGCAGAAAGACGAGGGGGTCCACCGGGGAGCTGTTTTTT. Translated: CASRKTRGSTGELFF.

The sample holds many counts of this clonotype. The chain joins TRBV5-1 to TRBJ1-1; perhaps TRBD1 as D (6 bases). The CDR3 loop spans 14 amino acids. The germline V gene encodes CDR1 SGHRS and CDR2 YFSETQ. Trimming pared 4 bases from V and 4 bases from J, leaving 14 bases between. The CDR3 is CASSDVPGATEAFF. The CDR3 nucleotides read TGCGCCAGCAGCGATGTCCCAGGGGCCACTGAAGCTTTCTTT.

The chain is built from TRBV7-6 and TRBJ2-1; TRBD2 aligns across 8 bases. The CDR3 is 16 residues long. In germline, CDR1 is SGHVS, CDR2 FNYEAQ. Trimming removed 1 base from V and 0 bases from J; junction bases left unmatched: 2. DNA for the CDR3: TGTGCCAGCAGCTTAGAGCGGGGGAACTCCTACAATGAGCAGTTCTTC. Protein product: CASSLERGNSYNEQFF.